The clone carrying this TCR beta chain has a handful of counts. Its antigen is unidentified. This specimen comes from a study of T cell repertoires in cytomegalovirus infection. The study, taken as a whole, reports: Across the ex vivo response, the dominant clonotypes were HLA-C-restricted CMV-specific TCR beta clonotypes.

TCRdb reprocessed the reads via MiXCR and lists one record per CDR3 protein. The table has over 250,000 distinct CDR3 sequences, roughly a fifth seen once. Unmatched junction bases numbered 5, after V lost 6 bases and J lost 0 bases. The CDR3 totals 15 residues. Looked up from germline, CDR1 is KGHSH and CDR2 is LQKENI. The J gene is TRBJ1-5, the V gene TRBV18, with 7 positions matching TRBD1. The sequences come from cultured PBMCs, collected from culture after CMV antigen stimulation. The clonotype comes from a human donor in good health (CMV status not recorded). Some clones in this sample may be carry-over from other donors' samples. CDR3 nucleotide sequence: TGTGCCAGCTCGTTCGGGACAGATAGCAATCAGCCCCAGCATTTT. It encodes CASSFGTDSNQPQHF.